These 19 T cell receptor beta chains came from one sample sequenced in a study of blood T cell repertoires in COVID-19. Assay used: immunoSEQ multiplex PCR; TCRdb lists only in-frame clones, some missing. Among under 250,000 clones, 88% were seen once, and the ten largest hold approximately 3.4%. Material for sequencing was PBMCs or T cells enriched from blood (not recorded which). The receptors derive from a woman aged 35 to 49 who had been exposed to COVID-19.

The gene calls are TRBV27 and TRBJ2-2; TRBD2 is a possible D gene (6 bases). The germline gives CDR1 MNHEY, CDR2 SMNVEV (reference sequence). This CDR3 is 19 amino acids long. Trimming cost V 2 bases and J 2 bases, with 21 bases left between them. The CDR3 bases are TGTGCCAGCAGTTTAACCCCGGTCTGGGGCGGGGATAACACCGGGGAGCTGTTTTTT. Protein product: CASSLTPVWGGDNTGELFF.

This clone was seen only once. An end of the junction differs from the germline gene, which may be a read error. J is TRBJ1-3 and V is TRBV6-1, with D possibly TRBD1 on 6 matching bases. CDR1 is MNHNS, CDR2 SASEGT, per germline. The CDR3 loop spans 14 amino acids. The CDR3 sequence is CASREGTNRNTIYF. CDR3 sequence (DNA): TGTGCCAGCAGGGAAGGGACAAACAGAAACACCATATATTTT.

V gene TRBV6-5 combines with J gene TRBJ1-6; D unclear. Deletions cut 4 bases from V and 7 bases from J, with 11 bases between. Per the germline V gene, CDR1 is MNHEY and CDR2 is SVGAGI. The CDR3 runs 14 residues. DNA of the CDR3: TGTGCCAGCAGTTTCTCCGGCAGGAATTCACCCCTCCACTTT. This encodes CASSFSGRNSPLHF.

This chain uses TRBV18 with TRBJ2-1; D perhaps matches TRBD1 (5 bases). The germline gives CDR1 KGHSH, CDR2 LQKENI. V was pared by 1 base and J by 5 bases, with 12 bases between. This CDR3 has 15 residues. CDR3: CASSPLFRRDNEQFF. Written as DNA, the CDR3 is TGTGCCAGCTCACCACTATTTCGCAGGGACAATGAGCAGTTCTTC.

The chain has TRBV6-6 and TRBJ2-5; D is unclear. Germline CDR1 MNHNY, CDR2 SVGAGI (reference sequence). CDR3 size: 13 residues. Deletions cut 6 bases from V and 5 bases from J, with 13 bases between. CDR3 amino acids: CASSANRRETQYF. The CDR3 bases are TGTGCCAGCAGCGCGAATAGGCGGGAGACCCAGTACTTC.

V is TRBV7-2 and J is TRBJ2-5, with D perhaps matching TRBD2 (5 bases). Germline V CDR1 and CDR2: SGHTA, FQGNSA. The germline V and J ends were trimmed by 1 base and 2 bases, with 5 bases remaining between them. This CDR3 spans 13 amino acids. The CDR3 region is CASSLGTQETQYF. Here the CDR3 DNA reads TGTGCCAGCAGCTTAGGGACTCAAGAGACCCAGTACTTC.

The rearrangement links TRBV2 to TRBJ1-2; no definite D call. Germline-derived CDR1 and CDR2 are SNHLY and FYNNEI. V lost 3 bases to trimming and J lost 5 bases, with 7 bases between them. The CDR3 consists of 12 residues. CDR3 nucleotides: TGTGCCAGCAGTGAGTGGCCTTATGGCTACACCTTC. It codes for CASSEWPYGYTF. Full variable domain (outside the CDR3, taken from reference TRBV2 and TRBJ1-2): EPEVTQTPSHQVTQMGQEVILRCVPISNHLYFYWYRQILGQKVEFLVSFYNNEISEKSEIFDDQFSVERPDGSNFTLKIRSTKLEDSAMYFCASSEWPYGYTFGSGTRLTVV.

The chain couples TRBV21-1 to TRBJ1-5; the table's D call, TRBD1, has no DNA check behind it. TRBV21-1 is described as a pseudogene. This CDR3 region has 17 residues. CDR3 region: CASSKAIQMHSNQPQHF. The CDR3 nucleotides are TGTGCCAGCAGCAAAGCGATCCAGATGCATAGCAATCAGCCCCAGCATTTT.

This chain uses TRBV11-2 with TRBJ1-2; weak D call: TRBD1 (5 bases). V was shortened by 0 bases and J by 6 bases, with 11 bases between the two germline ends. CDR1 and CDR2 from the germline V gene are SGHAT and FQNNGV. This CDR3 is built from 14 residues. The CDR3 DNA reads as TGTGCCAGCAGCTTAGATCGGGGGAGTAATGGCTACACCTTC. Translation gives CASSLDRGSNGYTF.

The chain recombines TRBV6-2 or TRBV6-3 with TRBJ1-1; the D gene is possibly TRBD1 (5 bases). Germline CDR1 and CDR2: MNHEY and SVGEGT. V was clipped by 5 bases and J by 4 bases, with 11 bases between them. The CDR3 has 13 amino acids. The CDR3 protein is CASSQGVSTEAFF. The CDR3 DNA follows: TGTGCCAGCAGTCAAGGGGTGTCCACTGAAGCTTTCTTT.

This chain connects TRBV4-1 to TRBJ1-3; the D gene is possibly TRBD1 (5 bases). The CDR3 contains 15 residues. Germline V gene sequence: CDR1 MGHRA, CDR2 YSYEKL. V was pared by 0 bases and J by 4 bases, with 10 bases between. The CDR3 DNA reads as TGCGCCAGCAGCCAAGACAAGGGGTCCGGAAACACCATATATTTT. Its translation is CASSQDKGSGNTIYF.

The V call is TRBV9, the J call TRBJ2-3; 8 nucleotides agree with TRBD2. The CDR3 covers 15 residues. Trimming removed 3 bases from V and 1 base from J; junction bases left unmatched: 4. Looked up from germline, CDR1 is SGDLS and CDR2 is YYNGEE. This CDR3 is CASSAPGGGTDTQYF. CDR3 nucleotides: TGTGCCAGCAGCGCTCCGGGGGGGGGCACAGATACGCAGTATTTT.

This clone appeared once. This sequence joins TRBV19 and TRBJ1-5; a possible D gene is TRBD1 (6 bases). This CDR3 has 15 residues. Germline lookup yields CDR1 LNHDA and CDR2 SQIVND (reference sequence). The V and J ends lost 2 bases and 3 bases respectively, with 11 bases between them. The CDR3 spells CASSIRGAHNQPQHF. DNA of the CDR3: TGTGCCAGTAGTATACGGGGGGCTCACAATCAGCCCCAGCATTTT.

The count of this clone is one. V usage is TRBV4-2 and J usage is TRBJ1-1, with D unclear. Trimming pared 1 base from V and 1 base from J, leaving 16 bases between. This CDR3 region has 17 residues. CDR1 is LGHNA, CDR2 YNFKEQ, per germline. CDR3 amino acids: CASSQGTLTIRNTEAFF. CDR3 coding DNA: TGTGCCAGCAGCCAAGGTACCCTAACTATAAGGAACACTGAAGCTTTCTTT.

The chain couples TRBV6-2 or TRBV6-3 to TRBJ1-1; D is perhaps TRBD1 (5 bases). Germline CDR1 reads MNHEY; CDR2 reads SVGEGT. V was cut by 0 bases and J by 7 bases, with 9 bases left in between. There are 13 residues in the CDR3. The CDR3 reads CASSYSRGNEAFF. In DNA, the CDR3 is TGTGCCAGCAGTTACTCCCGGGGGAATGAAGCTTTCTTT.

This clone has more than one count but fewer than ten. This rearrangement joins TRBV6-1 to TRBJ1-6; D is possibly TRBD1 (6 bases). The ends were cut back, 1 base at V and 6 bases at J, with 13 bases in the middle. In germline, CDR1 is MNHNS, CDR2 SASEGT. This CDR3 region has 16 residues. In nucleotides, the CDR3 is TGTGCCAGCAGTGAAGTGCAGGGGTCTGGTAATTCACCCCTCCACTTT. Translating gives CASSEVQGSGNSPLHF.

The chain carries TRBV7-6 and TRBJ2-1; 8 bases align to TRBD1. CDR1 SGHVS and CDR2 FNYEAQ come from the germline V gene. After removal of 5 bases from V and 15 bases from J, the junction contained 9 bases not matched to a gene. This CDR3 is 12 amino acids long. In DNA, the CDR3 is TGTGCCAGCAGCCAAGGAGGACAGGGCCCGTTCTTC. Translation gives CASSQGGQGPFF.

The chain uses TRBV14 and TRBJ1-3; D uncertain. Germline V gene sequence: CDR1 SGHDN, CDR2 FVKESK. Trimming shortened V by 2 bases and J by 3 bases, and 14 bases separated the two germline ends. The CDR3 totals 16 residues. Here the CDR3 DNA reads TGTGCCAGCAGCCAAATTTCTCGCGGGAATGGAAACACCATATATTTT. Its translation is CASSQISRGNGNTIYF. The full variable domain, completed using reference TRBV14 and TRBJ1-3, is EAGVTQFPSHSVIEKGQTVTLRCDPISGHDNLYWYRRVMGKEIKFLLHFVKESKQDESGMPNNRFLAERTGGTYSTLKVQPAELEDSGVYFCASSQISRGNGNTIYFGEGSWLTVV.

The chain joins TRBV19 to TRBJ1-1, with 9 positions matching TRBD1. The CDR3 consists of 14 residues. Germline CDR1 is LNHDA and CDR2 is SQIVND (reference sequence). After removal of 6 bases from V and 6 bases from J, the junction contained 8 bases not matched to a gene. The CDR3 sequence: CASSDDRGRPEAFF. The CDR3 nucleotides read TGTGCCAGTAGCGATGACAGGGGGAGGCCTGAAGCTTTCTTT.